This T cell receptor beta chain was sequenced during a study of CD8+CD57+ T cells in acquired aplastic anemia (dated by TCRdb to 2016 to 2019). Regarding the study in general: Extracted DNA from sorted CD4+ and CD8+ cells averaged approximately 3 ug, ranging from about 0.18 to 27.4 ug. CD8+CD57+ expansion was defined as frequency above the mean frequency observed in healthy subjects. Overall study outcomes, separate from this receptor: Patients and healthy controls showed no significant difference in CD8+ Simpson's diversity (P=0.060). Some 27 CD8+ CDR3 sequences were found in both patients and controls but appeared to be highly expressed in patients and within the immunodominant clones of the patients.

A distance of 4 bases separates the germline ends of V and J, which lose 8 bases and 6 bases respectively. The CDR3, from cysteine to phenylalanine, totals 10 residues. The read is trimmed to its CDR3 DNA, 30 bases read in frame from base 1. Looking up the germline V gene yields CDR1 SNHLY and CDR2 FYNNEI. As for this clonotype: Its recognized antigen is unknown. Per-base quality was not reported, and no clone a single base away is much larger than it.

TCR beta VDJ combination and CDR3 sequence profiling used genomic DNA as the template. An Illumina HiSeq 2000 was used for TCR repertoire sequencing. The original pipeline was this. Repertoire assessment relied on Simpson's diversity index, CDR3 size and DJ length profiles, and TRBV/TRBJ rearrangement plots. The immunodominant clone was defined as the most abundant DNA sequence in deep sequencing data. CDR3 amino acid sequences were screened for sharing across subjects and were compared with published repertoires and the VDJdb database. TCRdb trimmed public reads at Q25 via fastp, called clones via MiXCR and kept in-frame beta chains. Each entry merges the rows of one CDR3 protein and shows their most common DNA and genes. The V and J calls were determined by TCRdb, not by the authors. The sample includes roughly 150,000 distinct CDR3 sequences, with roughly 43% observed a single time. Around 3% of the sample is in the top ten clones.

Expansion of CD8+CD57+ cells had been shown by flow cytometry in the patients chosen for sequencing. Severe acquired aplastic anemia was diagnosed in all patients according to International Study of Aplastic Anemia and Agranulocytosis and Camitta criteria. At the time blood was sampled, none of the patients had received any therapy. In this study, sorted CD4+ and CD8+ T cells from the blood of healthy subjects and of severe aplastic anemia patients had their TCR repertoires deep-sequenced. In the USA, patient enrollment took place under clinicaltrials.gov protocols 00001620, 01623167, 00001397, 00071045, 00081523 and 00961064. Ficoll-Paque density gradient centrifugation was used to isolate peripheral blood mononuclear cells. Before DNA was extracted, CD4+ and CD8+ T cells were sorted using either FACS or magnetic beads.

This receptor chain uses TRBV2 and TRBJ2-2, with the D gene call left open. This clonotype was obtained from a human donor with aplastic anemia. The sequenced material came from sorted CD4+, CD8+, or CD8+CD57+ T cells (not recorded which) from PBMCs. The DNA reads TGTGCCAGCGAGGCCGGGGAGCTGTTTTTT. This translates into CASEAGELFF. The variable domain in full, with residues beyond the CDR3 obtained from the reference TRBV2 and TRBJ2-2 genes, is EPEVTQTPSHQVTQMGQEVILRCVPISNHLYFYWYRQILGQKVEFLVSFYNNEISEKSEIFDDQFSVERPDGSNFTLKIRSTKLEDSAMYFCASEAGELFFGEGSRLTVL.